This record looks at one T cell receptor beta chain sequence and its context. Its specificity is unknown. A much more abundant neighbour one base away suggests this may be a read error. Template material for amplifying TCR beta CDR3 regions consisted of RNA transcripts. With the HTBI primer set, the TCR CDR3 went through a first round of RT-PCR. MiXCR, applied by TCRdb to the multiplex PCR reads, yields one record per CDR3 protein. The table has a few hundred thousand distinct CDR3 sequences, about half seen once; the top ten hold about 8%. This sample was included in a study of T cells in Graves' hyperthyroidism and ophthalmopathy. General study findings and limits: Blood also carried most thyroid clonotypes expanded above 0.001.

This CDR3 is built from 15 residues. V was clipped by 1 base and J by 3 bases, with 12 bases between them. Looked up from germline, CDR1 is SGHAT and CDR2 is FQNNGV. The study based diagnoses on clinical symptoms, serum thyroxine and TRAb, thyroid ultrasound and orbital computed tomography. The sequence was obtained from a woman aged 18-29 years with Graves' hyperthyroidism. The chain is built from TRBV11-2 and TRBJ2-5, with D possibly matching TRBD2 (5 bases). Sequencing input: peripheral blood or thyroid tissue (not recorded which). The CDR3: CASSLGGVVKETQYF. The CDR3 nucleotides are TGTGCCAGCAGCTTAGGGGGAGTGGTAAAAGAGACCCAGTACTTC.